The 6 T cell receptor beta chains presented below share a single source sample, sequenced in a study of Ad26.COV2.S vaccination and SARS-CoV-2 variants. The assay was immunoSEQ multiplex PCR, and TCRdb's table has in-frame clones only and misses some. The repertoire holds roughly 700,000 clones, with more than 80% as singletons. Regarding treatment: some 20 received Ad26.COV2.S at low or high dose, single or two shots; 5 received placebo; per-sample allocation not given. Following the first vaccine or placebo injection, samples were taken on day 63. This specimen was peripheral blood, taken in a trial of Ad26.COV2.S vaccine versus placebo. These receptors all stem from a person aged 18-65 years who received the Ad26.COV2.S COVID-19 vaccine or a placebo.

This clone is a singleton in its sample. V and J are TRBV18 and TRBJ2-3, with D unresolved. The germline CDR1 and CDR2 sequences are KGHSH and LQKENI. Trimming shortened V by 5 bases and J by 2 bases, and 11 bases separated the two germline ends. This CDR3 is 14 amino acids long. Here the CDR3 DNA reads TGTGCCAGCTCAAATGCGGCACACACAGATACGCAGTATTTT. Translating gives CASSNAAHTDTQYF.

V usage is TRBV2 and J usage is TRBJ2-3; 7 nucleotides agree with TRBD2. V shed 4 bases and J 1 base; nucleotides not matched to a gene: 11. CDR3 length equals 17 residues. The germline CDR1 and CDR2 sequences are SNHLY and FYNNEI. The CDR3 here is CASSVRATSVGTDTQYF. The DNA for the CDR3 is TGTGCCAGCAGTGTTCGGGCTACTAGCGTCGGCACAGATACGCAGTATTTT.

The rearrangement uses TRBV13 and TRBJ2-5, with TRBD2 identical over 8 bases. The CDR3 loop spans 14 amino acids. V trimming: 4 bases; J trimming: 2 bases; junction bases outside the gene matches: 3. Germline V lookup: CDR1 PRHDT, CDR2 FYEKMQ (reference sequence). The CDR3 protein is CASSSGLAQETQYF. The CDR3, as DNA: TGTGCCAGCAGCTCAGGACTAGCACAAGAGACCCAGTACTTC. Looking up the rest from reference TRBV13 and TRBJ2-5 gives the full variable domain: AAGVIQSPRHLIKEKRETATLKCYPIPRHDTVYWYQQGPGQDPQFLISFYEKMQSDKGSIPDRFSAQQFSDYHSELNMSSLELGDSALYFCASSSGLAQETQYFGPGTRLLVL.

The genes are TRBV18 and TRBJ1-2, with TRBD1 as a possible D gene (6 bases). V lost 3 bases, J lost 5 bases, and 13 bases lay in between. Germline lookup yields CDR1 KGHSH and CDR2 LQKENI. The CDR3 length is 14 residues. In DNA form, the CDR3 reads TGTGCCAGCTCACCTCTAGGACAGTCATATGGCTACACCTTC. This sequence encodes CASSPLGQSYGYTF.

J is TRBJ2-1 and V is TRBV3-1 (or the pseudogene TRBV3-2); no reliable D call. Germline loops: CDR1 LGHDT, CDR2 YNNKEL (reference sequence). The CDR3 consists of 12 residues. Trimming left V 2 bases short and J 6 bases short, with 5 bases between. DNA of the CDR3: TGTGCCAGCAGCCAAAGCTCCAATGAGCAGTTCTTC. Translation gives CASSQSSNEQFF.

As for this clone: At the DNA level, this CDR3 is encoded by other sequences in the same sample as well. The V call is TRBV5-1, the J call TRBJ1-1; D remains ambiguous. Looked up from germline, CDR1 is SGHRS and CDR2 is YFSETQ. Deletions cut 0 bases from V and 1 base from J, with 7 bases between. The CDR3 runs 14 residues. In DNA, the CDR3 is TGCGCCAGCAGCTTGGCCACCGGGAACACTGAAGCTTTCTTT. As protein: CASSLATGNTEAFF.